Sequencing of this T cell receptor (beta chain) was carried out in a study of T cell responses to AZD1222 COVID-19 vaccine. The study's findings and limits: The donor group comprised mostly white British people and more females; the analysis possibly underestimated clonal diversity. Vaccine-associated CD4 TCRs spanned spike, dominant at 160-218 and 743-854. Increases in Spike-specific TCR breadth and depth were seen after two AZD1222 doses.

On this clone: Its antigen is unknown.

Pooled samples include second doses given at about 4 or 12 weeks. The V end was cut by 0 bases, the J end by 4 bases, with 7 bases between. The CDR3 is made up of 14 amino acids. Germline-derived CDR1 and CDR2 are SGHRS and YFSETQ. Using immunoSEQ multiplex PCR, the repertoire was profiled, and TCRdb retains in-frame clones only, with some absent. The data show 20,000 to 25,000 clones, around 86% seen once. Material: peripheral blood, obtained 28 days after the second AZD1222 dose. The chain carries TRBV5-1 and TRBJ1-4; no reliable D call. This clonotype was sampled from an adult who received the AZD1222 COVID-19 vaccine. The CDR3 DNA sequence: TGCGCCAGCAGCTTGGGGGTCAATAATGAAAAACTGTTTTTT. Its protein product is CASSLGVNNEKLFF. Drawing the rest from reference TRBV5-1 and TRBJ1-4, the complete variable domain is KAGVTQTPRYLIKTRGQQVTLSCSPISGHRSVSWYQQTPGQGLQFLFEYFSETQRNKGNFPGRFSGRQFSNSRSEMNVSTLELGDSALYLCASSLGVNNEKLFFGSGTQLSVL.